A single sample gave rise to the 24 T cell receptor beta chains below, sequenced in a study of CD8+ T cells in alopecia areata. It was cDNA, reverse transcribed from extracted RNA, that served as the sequencing template. Assay used: immunoSEQ multiplex PCR; TCRdb lists only in-frame clones, some missing. The sample has 290,000 or so clones, none seen only once. Separation of pooled cutaneous lymph node cells was by sorting with CD4, CD8alpha, NKG2D, NKG2ACE and other markers. Material for sequencing was CD4+ T cells sorted from a lymph node. These receptors originate from a C3H/HeJ mouse with alopecia areata. The MHC haplotype of this mouse line is H2-k.

This clone was seen a handful of times. Gene names refer to mouse genes. The read finishes 4 residues shy of the CDR3 end, and the germline J gene is used to complete it. This chain joins TRBV1 and TRBJ2-1, with 9 bases lining up with TRBD1. J lost 0 bases, V lost 5 bases, and 2 bases had no gene match. The germline gives CDR1 NSQYPW, CDR2 LRSPGD (reference sequence). CDR3 length equals 15 residues. The CDR3 is CTCSTGGANYAEQFF. The covered CDR3 bases are TGCACCTGCAGTACAGGGGGCGCTAACTATGCT.

As concerns this clone: The listed genes are named as in mouse. Coverage ceases 4 residues before the CDR3 finishes, and the germline J gene fills in the end. The rearrangement uses TRBV1 and TRBJ2-5, with TRBD2 matching 12 bases. The ends lost 1 base at V and 1 base at J; junction bases unmatched: 0. The germline gives CDR1 NSQYPW, CDR2 LRSPGD (reference sequence). The CDR3 extends over 16 amino acids. The sequenced part of the CDR3 DNA is TGCACCTGCAGTGCAGGGACTGGGGGGGACCAAGAC. It encodes CTCSAGTGGDQD. The whole CDR3 region reads CTCSAGTGGDQDTQYF.

This clone was observed a handful of times. Gene names are mouse gene names. With the read ending 4 residues before the CDR3 end, the germline J gene is used to fill in that end. Other DNA sequences within the sample encode an identical CDR3. This sequence joins TRBV13-3 and TRBJ2-7, with 10 bases aligning to TRBD2. V shed 1 base and J 3 bases; nucleotides not matched to a gene: 1. The germline V gene has CDR1 NNHDY and CDR2 SYVADS. The CDR3 extends over 14 amino acids. The CDR3 loop is CASSDTGGDYEQYF. CDR3 bases read: TGTGCCAGCAGTGATACTGGGGGGGACTAT.

In regard to this clone: All gene names here are mouse names. Read coverage stops 4 residues before the CDR3 terminus; the germline J gene supplies the remainder. The chain recombines TRBV1 with TRBJ2-3; D is possibly TRBD1 (5 bases). Germline V gene data show CDR1 as NSQYPW and CDR2 as LRSPGD (reference sequence). The CDR3 totals 15 residues. The V end was cut by 2 bases, the J end by 0 bases, with 9 bases between. The DNA read from the CDR3 is TGCACCTGCAGTGCATGGCAGGGTAGTGCAGAA. It translates to CTCSAWQGSAE. The entire CDR3 protein is CTCSAWQGSAETLYF.

A remark on this clone: The genes and germline here are from mouse. The read stops 4 residues short of the end of the CDR3; the missing end is completed from the germline J gene. This chain uses TRBV5 with TRBJ2-2; 9 bases are a match to TRBD2. Germline assignment: CDR1 LGHNA and CDR2 YNLKQL (reference sequence). V gave up 0 bases and J gave up 1 base; unmatched junction bases: 3. This CDR3 region has 17 residues. The sequenced CDR3 bases are TGTGCCAGCAGCCAAGATACACTGGGGGGAAACACCGGG. Translation: CASSQDTLGGNTG. Given in full, the CDR3 is CASSQDTLGGNTGQLYF.

A note on this clone: All gene names here are mouse names. The read ends 4 residues early relative to the CDR3; the germline J gene fills the gap. The same CDR3 is also encoded by other DNA sequences in this sample. J is TRBJ1-1 and V is TRBV1, with 8 bases that match TRBD1. Germline CDR1 reads NSQYPW; CDR2 reads LRSPGD (reference sequence). The J segment lost 2 bases and the V segment lost 0 bases, leaving 2 bases of the junction unmatched. The length of the CDR3 is 15 residues. CDR3 bases read: TGCACCTGCAGTGCAGATCCAGGGGGCAACACA. Translation gives CTCSADPGGNT. In full, the CDR3 is CTCSADPGGNTEVFF.

A few counts support this clone. The gene names here belong to mouse. The read halts 4 residues ahead of the CDR3 end, with the missing end drawn from the germline J gene. This specimen includes other DNA sequences encoding the same CDR3. The rearrangement uses TRBV5 and TRBJ2-7; TRBD2 aligns across 13 bases. The trim removed 1 base at V and 3 bases at J, leaving 0 bases unmatched. The CDR3 loop spans 15 amino acids. Germline-derived CDR1 and CDR2 are LGHNA and YNLKQL (reference sequence). The sequenced CDR3 bases are TGTGCCAGCAGCCAAGGGGACTGGGGGGGCTAT. Protein product: CASSQGDWGGY. The full CDR3 sequence reads CASSQGDWGGYEQYF.

This clone has only a few counts. All gene names here are mouse names. From the germline J gene comes the end of the CDR3, since the read stops 4 residues before it. J is TRBJ2-3 and V is TRBV13-2; possibly TRBD1 for D (5 bases). The CDR3 length is 14 residues. Trimming took 3 bases from V and 0 from J, leaving 8 bases between them. CDR1 and CDR2 from the germline V gene are NNHNN and SYGAGS (reference sequence). Incomplete CDR3 DNA: TGTGCCAGCGGTGCGACAGCTAGTGCAGAA. It encodes CASGATASAE. In full, the CDR3 is CASGATASAETLYF.

This clone was picked up a small number of times. Gene names denote mouse genes. The read falls 4 residues short of the CDR3 end, and the missing part is taken from the germline J gene. The same CDR3 can be traced to other DNA sequences in this sample. The J gene is TRBJ1-2, the V gene TRBV13-2; 10 bases align to TRBD1. From germline, CDR1 is NNHNN and CDR2 SYGAGS (reference sequence). This CDR3 is built from 14 residues. Trimming took 5 bases from V and 0 from J; bases not matched to a gene: 1. The sequenced CDR3 bases are TGTGCCAGCGGGGACAGGGGGACAAACTCC. Amino acid sequence: CASGDRGTNS. The whole CDR3 is CASGDRGTNSDYTF.

This clone was counted between two and nine times. Gene names and germline refer to mouse. The read terminates 4 residues before the CDR3 end, so the remaining end is supplied by the germline J gene. This sequence joins TRBV13-1 and TRBJ2-1, with 11 bases fitting TRBD1. The V gene end was trimmed by 3 bases and the J gene end by 6 bases; junction bases not matched to a gene: 5. The germline V gene encodes CDR1 NSHNY and CDR2 SYGAGN. This CDR3 comprises 15 residues. The part of the CDR3 DNA that was read is TGTGCCAGCAGTGGGGGACAGGGGGAGGGTGCT. This sequence encodes CASSGGQGEGA. The complete CDR3 sequence is CASSGGQGEGAEQFF.

As for this clone: Gene names and germline refer to mouse. Other nucleotide sequences in the sample specify the same CDR3. The covered CDR3 bases are TGTGCCAGCAGTGGGACAGGGGGGAACTCC. Residues: CASSGTGGNS. The full CDR3 protein reads CASSGTGGNSDYTF. The gene calls are TRBV13-3 and TRBJ1-2; 10 nucleotides line up with TRBD1. The CDR3 is cut off 4 residues early in the read; its end comes from the germline J gene. Looked up from germline, CDR1 is NNHDY and CDR2 is SYVADS. Trimming removed 3 bases from V and 2 bases from J; junction bases left unmatched: 1. The CDR3 is made up of 14 amino acids.

In its sample, this clone was seen a few times. Mouse names are used for the genes. The read terminates 4 residues before the CDR3 end, so the remaining end is supplied by the germline J gene. The V gene is TRBV13-1, the J gene TRBJ2-2, with TRBD1 matching over 7 bases. The V segment lost 5 bases and the J segment 0 bases; nucleotides outside the gene matches: 4. The CDR3 has 15 amino acids. The V gene's germline CDR1 is NSHNY and CDR2 SYGAGN. The sequenced CDR3 bases are TGTGCCAGCAGCCGGGACAGAGCAAACACCGGG. Amino acid sequence: CASSRDRANTG. The whole CDR3 region reads CASSRDRANTGQLYF.

Note on this clone: Genes here carry mouse names. The CDR3 here is CTCSAEIGGAPDTQYF. The CDR3 bases that were read are TGCACCTGCAGTGCAGAGATTGGGGGGGCGCCCGAC. The chain links TRBV1 to TRBJ2-5, with 9 nucleotides matching TRBD2. The observed sequence ends 4 residues before the CDR3 terminus, with the missing tail filled in from the germline J gene. This CDR3 is built from 16 residues. Germline CDR1 and CDR2: NSQYPW and LRSPGD (reference sequence).

The sample holds a few counts of this clone. Gene and germline names: mouse. The read halts 4 residues ahead of the CDR3 end, with the missing end drawn from the germline J gene. The genes are TRBV5 and TRBJ1-1, with a weak D call TRBD1 (6 bases). Germline V gene data show CDR1 as LGHNA and CDR2 as YNLKQL (reference sequence). The V end lost 3 bases, the J end lost 1 base, and 12 bases lay between the germline ends. This CDR3 region has 15 residues. The covered CDR3 bases are TGTGCCAGCAGCCACCTCGACAGGATAAACACA. Translating gives CASSHLDRINT. In full, the CDR3 is CASSHLDRINTEVFF.

As concerns this clone: Any gene name here is a mouse gene name. Sequencing ends 4 residues short of the CDR3 end; the germline J gene provides the rest. V usage is TRBV13-1 and J usage is TRBJ2-2; 8 bases match TRBD2. The CDR3 spans 17 residues. Losses at the gene ends were 1 base for V and 1 base for J; bases not matched to a gene: 6. CDR1 is NSHNY and CDR2 is SYGAGN in the germline V gene. The CDR3 DNA, read in part, is TGTGCCAGCAGTGATTGGGCTGGGGGGATAAACACCGGG. Translated, it gives CASSDWAGGINTG. The CDR3 reads in full as CASSDWAGGINTGQLYF.

This clone was seen more than once but under ten times. Gene and germline names: mouse. The CDR3 region is CASSQEVGGAAETLYF. CDR3 DNA, as far as it was read: TGTGCCAGCAGCCAAGAGGTTGGGGGGGCCGCAGAA. The chain is built from TRBV5 and TRBJ2-3; TRBD2 aligns across 9 bases. The read terminates 4 residues before the CDR3 end, so the remaining end is supplied by the germline J gene. Looked up from germline, CDR1 is LGHNA and CDR2 is YNLKQL (reference sequence). The CDR3 is made up of 16 amino acids. V shed 0 bases and J 3 bases; nucleotides not matched to a gene: 4.

Comments on this clone: Mouse germline and gene names are used. The read gets to within 4 residues of the CDR3 end, and the germline J gene fills in the rest. The V and J genes are TRBV19 and TRBJ1-2; D gene uncertain. V was clipped by 2 bases and J by 4 bases, with 9 bases between them. The CDR3 loop spans 13 amino acids. CDR1 and CDR2 (germline): FNHDT, SITEND (reference sequence). The CDR3 bases that were read are TGTGCCAGCAGTATTCAGGCGGGCTCC. Translating gives CASSIQAGS. The complete CDR3 reads CASSIQAGSDYTF.

A few counts support this clone. The germline and genes are mouse ones. The CDR3 end falls 4 residues outside the read, so it is completed with the germline J gene. This sequence joins TRBV31 and TRBJ1-2; 8 bases align to TRBD1. The CDR3 runs 16 residues. Germline trimming cut 3 bases from V and 0 bases from J; bases unmatched to any gene: 9. Per germline, CDR1 GKSSPN and CDR2 SITVG. The covered CDR3 bases are TGTGCCTGGAGCCCGGACAGGGCGACTGCAAACTCC. Its protein is CAWSPDRATANS. The whole CDR3 protein is CAWSPDRATANSDYTF.

The sample holds a few counts of this clone. A much larger clone sits a single nucleotide away, making a read error possible. Gene names denote mouse genes. The sequenced CDR3 bases are TGTGCCAGCAGTGTGGGGGAC. This sequence encodes CASSVGD. The entire CDR3 sequence reads CASSVGDTQYF. The chain combines TRBV13-1 with TRBJ2-5; D is possibly TRBD2 (5 bases). The read ends 4 residues early relative to the CDR3; the germline J gene fills the gap. Per the germline V gene, CDR1 is NSHNY and CDR2 is SYGAGN. The CDR3 is made up of 11 amino acids.

This clone was seen more than once but under ten times. Genes and germline are mouse. The CDR3 DNA, read in part, is TGCACCTGCAGCACAGGGTCTAACTATGCT. Translation: CTCSTGSNYA. The full CDR3 reads CTCSTGSNYAEQFF. The rearrangement joins TRBV1 to TRBJ2-1; maybe TRBD1 (6 bases). From the germline J gene comes the end of the CDR3, since the read stops 4 residues before it. The CDR3 extends over 14 amino acids. The V and J ends lost 6 bases and 0 bases respectively, with 9 bases between them. Germline V gene lookup returns CDR1 NSQYPW and CDR2 LRSPGD (reference sequence).

To note about this clone: The gene names here belong to mouse. The missing CDR3 end, 4 residues past where the read stops, is filled in from the germline J gene. The chain carries TRBV19 and TRBJ1-1; D might be TRBD1 (5 bases). This CDR3 has 14 residues. The germline gives CDR1 FNHDT, CDR2 SITEND (reference sequence). V lost 7 bases and J lost 3, with 16 bases in between. The CDR3 DNA, read in part, is TGTGCCAGCCCCTCCTCGACAGCCTACACA. Encoded protein: CASPSSTAYT. The entire CDR3 protein reads CASPSSTAYTEVFF.

Of note for this clone: Gene names and germline refer to mouse. The sequenced fragment ends 4 residues before the CDR3 boundary, so the rest is inferred from the germline J gene. The chain carries TRBV13-3 and TRBJ2-7, with D maybe TRBD1 (6 bases). Germline loops: CDR1 NNHDY, CDR2 SYVADS. This CDR3 spans 11 amino acids. The V and J ends lost 5 bases and 3 bases respectively, with 6 bases between them. The sequenced CDR3 bases are TGTGCCAGCAGGGACAGCTAT. It specifies CASRDSY. The whole CDR3 region reads CASRDSYEQYF.

This clone was seen a handful of times. The germline and genes are mouse ones. The CDR3 end lies 4 residues beyond the end of the read and is filled in from the germline J gene. The rearrangement uses TRBV19 and TRBJ2-3; the match to TRBD2 covers 12 bases. Germline V CDR1 and CDR2: FNHDT, SITEND (reference sequence). V gave up 6 bases and J gave up 3 bases; unmatched junction bases: 8. The CDR3 extends over 16 amino acids. The DNA read from the CDR3 is TGTGCCAGCACCGACTGGGGGGGCTTGGGAGCAGAA. Translated: CASTDWGGLGAE. The CDR3, in full, reads CASTDWGGLGAETLYF.

This clone showed up just a few times. Mouse germline and gene names are used. The read halts 4 residues ahead of the CDR3 end, with the missing end drawn from the germline J gene. J is TRBJ2-3 and V is TRBV5; 7 bases agree with TRBD1. In germline, CDR1 is LGHNA, CDR2 YNLKQL (reference sequence). This CDR3 contains 14 residues. V lost 3 bases, J lost 3 bases, and 3 bases stayed unmatched. CDR3 sequence reads: CASSQGQKAETLYF. Incomplete CDR3 DNA: TGTGCCAGCAGCCAGGGACAGAAGGCAGAA.